This T cell receptor (beta chain) stems from a study of shared T cell receptors in the human thymus. The protocol was immunoSEQ multiplex PCR, while the TCRdb copy is restricted to in-frame clones and leaves out a portion. Here the sample spans about 380,000 clones, roughly 94% being singletons. There are 17 residues in the CDR3. CDR1 ENHRY and CDR2 SYGVKD come from the germline V gene. Trimming took 0 bases from V and 6 from J, leaving 21 bases between them. The sequence came from a human donor. V is TRBV10-3 and J is TRBJ2-7; a weak D match, TRBD2 (6 bases). The specimen was thymocytes. The CDR3 region is CAISESISFRAGCEQYF. The CDR3 DNA sequence: TGTGCCATCAGTGAGTCTATTTCATTTCGAGCGGGCTGCGAGCAGTACTTC.